The 19 T cell receptor beta chains below all came from one sample that was sequenced in a study of cytomegalovirus exposure and HLA in healthy donors. PCR amplification relied on 60 Vbeta primers (plus 13 Jbeta primers). Here immunoSEQ multiplex PCR was the method, and the copy in TCRdb shows in-frame clones only, minus some. The sample lists about 170,000 clones; around 80% were seen once. The specimen sequenced was PBMCs. Source of these receptors: a woman aged 18-29 years in good health and CMV-seronegative.

This sequence joins TRBV27 and TRBJ1-1, with 7 bases identical to TRBD1. V shed 5 bases and J 2 bases; nucleotides not matched to a gene: 5. Germline loops: CDR1 MNHEY, CDR2 SMNVEV (reference sequence). The CDR3 has 14 residues. The CDR3 DNA sequence: TGTGCCAGCAGTGCTTGGACAGGTAACACTGAAGCTTTCTTT. This gives the protein CASSAWTGNTEAFF.

V usage is TRBV13 and J usage is TRBJ2-7; weak D call: TRBD2 (5 bases). The V end lost 0 bases, the J end lost 1 base, and 13 bases lay between the germline ends. This CDR3 comprises 16 residues. In germline, CDR1 is PRHDT, CDR2 FYEKMQ (reference sequence). CDR3: CASSLGIGERSYEQYF. CDR3 coding DNA: TGTGCCAGCAGCTTAGGAATCGGAGAGCGGTCCTACGAGCAGTACTTC.

This sequence joins TRBV30 and TRBJ1-2, with 7 positions matching TRBD1. Per the germline V gene, CDR1 is GTSNPN and CDR2 is SVGIG (reference sequence). The CDR3 is 15 amino acids. J lost 4 bases, V lost 0 bases, and 8 bases had no gene match. This chain's CDR3 is CAWSVRDRVGYGYTF. In DNA, the CDR3 is TGTGCCTGGAGTGTACGTGACAGGGTGGGCTATGGCTACACCTTC. Full variable domain (remainder filled in from reference TRBV30 and TRBJ1-2): SQTIHQWPATLVQPVGSPLSLECTVEGTSNPNLYWYRQAAGRGLQLLFYSVGIGQISSEVPQNLSASRPQDRQFILSSKKLLLSDSGFYLCAWSVRDRVGYGYTFGSGTRLTVV.

As DNA, the CDR3 is TGTGCCAGCAGCTTAGCCAGCGGGAGTACCTACGAGCAGTACTTC. This codes for CASSLASGSTYEQYF. The chain uses TRBV7-2 and TRBJ2-7; TRBD2 aligns across 8 bases. Germline V lookup: CDR1 SGHTA, CDR2 FQGNSA. This CDR3 is 15 amino acids long. With 0 bases clipped from V and 2 bases from J, the junction kept 3 bases outside the gene matches.

The chain combines TRBV28 with TRBJ2-7, with 10 bases that match TRBD1. The CDR3 covers 17 residues. From germline, CDR1 is MDHEN and CDR2 SYDVKM. The junction had 13 bases not matched to a gene; V was cut back by 6 bases and J by 2 bases. DNA of the CDR3: TGTGCCAGCAGCCTCCTTTCCGGGACAGGGGCTACCTACGAGCAGTACTTC. Its protein product is CASSLLSGTGATYEQYF.

This rearrangement joins TRBV28 to TRBJ1-3, with a possible D match to TRBD1 (6 bases). This CDR3 comprises 17 residues. Trimming shortened V by 5 bases and J by 1 base, and 18 bases separated the two germline ends. In germline, CDR1 is MDHEN, CDR2 SYDVKM. CDR3 amino acids: CASSMLVKGVSGNTIYF. The CDR3 bases are TGTGCCAGCAGTATGTTAGTTAAGGGGGTTTCTGGAAACACCATATATTTT. Using reference TRBV28 and TRBJ1-3 for the parts outside the CDR3, the full variable domain is DVKVTQSSRYLVKRTGEKVFLECVQDMDHENMFWYRQDPGLGLRLIYFSYDVKMKEKGDIPEGYSVSREKKERFSLILESASTNQTSMYLCASSMLVKGVSGNTIYFGEGSWLTVV.

The J gene is TRBJ2-1, the V gene TRBV5-1, with D uncertain. This CDR3 region has 15 residues. Germline lookup yields CDR1 SGHRS and CDR2 YFSETQ. The V end was cut by 0 bases, the J end by 1 base, with 8 bases between. The CDR3 DNA reads TGCGCCAGCAGCTTGGTCGCGCCATCCTACAATGAGCAGTTCTTC. This translates into CASSLVAPSYNEQFF.

This chain connects TRBV4-2 to TRBJ2-1; no definite D call. V lost 4 bases, J lost 0 bases, and 10 bases lay in between. The CDR3 is 15 residues long. Germline V gene sequence: CDR1 LGHNA, CDR2 YNFKEQ. The CDR3 is CASSLLSSSYNEQFF. CDR3 sequence (DNA): TGTGCCAGCAGCCTTCTATCGAGCTCCTACAATGAGCAGTTCTTC.

As to this clone: Germline is not matched at one junction end, which may reflect a read error. The J gene is TRBJ1-1, the V gene TRBV7-9, with TRBD1 identical over 7 bases. This CDR3 is built from 14 residues. Germline V gene sequence: CDR1 SEHNR, CDR2 FQNEAQ (reference sequence). The CDR3 bases are TGTTCCAGCAGCTCCGGGACAGAGAACACTGAAGCTTTCTTT. This translates into CSSSSGTENTEAFF.

The chain carries TRBV7-2 and TRBJ2-1, with 7 bases that match TRBD1. With 5 bases clipped from V and 7 bases from J, the junction kept 5 bases outside the gene matches. The CDR3 is 13 amino acids. CDR1 and CDR2 from the germline V gene are SGHTA and FQGNSA. CDR3 protein: CASSPGQWNEQFF. In DNA, the CDR3 is TGTGCCAGCAGCCCGGGACAGTGGAATGAGCAGTTCTTC. The full variable domain, with the rest looked up from reference TRBV7-2 and TRBJ2-1, is GAGVSQSPSNKVTEKGKDVELRCDPISGHTALYWYRQSLGQGLEFLIYFQGNSAPDKSGLPSDRFSAERTGGSVSTLTIQRTQQEDSAVYLCASSPGQWNEQFFGPGTRLTVL.

V usage is TRBV6-5 and J usage is TRBJ2-3; D is unresolved. V was cut by 0 bases and J by 2 bases, with 6 bases left in between. Germline V gene sequence: CDR1 MNHEY, CDR2 SVGAGI. The CDR3 extends over 14 amino acids. This chain's CDR3 is CASSYSALTDTQYF. The DNA for the CDR3 is TGTGCCAGCAGTTACTCGGCCCTCACAGATACGCAGTATTTT.

This clone was seen only a few times. The chain carries TRBV6-5 and TRBJ1-6, with 7 nucleotides matching TRBD1. J lost 6 bases, V lost 8 bases, and 4 bases had no gene match. CDR1 MNHEY and CDR2 SVGAGI come from the germline V gene. The CDR3 runs 13 residues. The CDR3, as DNA: TGTGCCAGCGTGAGGGACAGTAATTCACCCCTCCACTTT. It yields the protein CASVRDSNSPLHF.

This rearrangement joins TRBV7-9 to TRBJ1-2; D unclear. This CDR3 has 18 residues. The germline gives CDR1 SEHNR, CDR2 FQNEAQ (reference sequence). V lost 1 base and J 4 bases, leaving 22 bases between the germline ends. CDR3 region: CASSLVVGRSAGIYGYTF. The CDR3 region has the DNA TGTGCCAGCAGCTTAGTGGTAGGCAGGTCTGCCGGAATCTATGGCTACACCTTC. Drawing the rest from reference TRBV7-9 and TRBJ1-2, the complete variable domain is DTGVSQNPRHKITKRGQNVTFRCDPISEHNRLYWYRQTLGQGPEFLTYFQNEAQLEKSRLLSDRFSAERPKGSFSTLEIQRTEQGDSAMYLCASSLVVGRSAGIYGYTFGSGTRLTVV.

V usage is TRBV5-1 and J usage is TRBJ2-5; 8 bases line up with TRBD2. Trimming at V came to 5 bases and at J to 5 bases, leaving 8 bases not matched to a gene. This CDR3 region has 14 residues. CDR1 SGHRS and CDR2 YFSETQ come from the germline V gene. The CDR3 spells CASSDGRAWETQYF. The CDR3 DNA reads as TGCGCCAGCAGTGACGGGAGGGCCTGGGAGACCCAGTACTTC. The full variable domain, with the rest looked up from reference TRBV5-1 and TRBJ2-5, is KAGVTQTPRYLIKTRGQQVTLSCSPISGHRSVSWYQQTPGQGLQFLFEYFSETQRNKGNFPGRFSGRQFSNSRSEMNVSTLELGDSALYLCASSDGRAWETQYFGPGTRLLVL.

The gene calls are TRBV4-1 and TRBJ1-6; TRBD1 aligns across 9 bases. Trimming took 3 bases from V and 7 from J; bases not matched to a gene: 10. Germline V gene sequence: CDR1 MGHRA, CDR2 YSYEKL. CDR3 length: 17 residues. In nucleotides, the CDR3 is TGCGCCAGCAGCCACAATACTCCAGGACAGGGGAATTCACCCCTCCACTTT. Translating it yields CASSHNTPGQGNSPLHF.

The chain is built from TRBV19 and TRBJ2-2, with D perhaps matching TRBD2 (6 bases). The germline V gene encodes CDR1 LNHDA and CDR2 SQIVND (reference sequence). This CDR3 region has 14 residues. Trimming left V 11 bases short and J 5 bases short, with 18 bases between. The CDR3, as DNA: TGTGCCGCCCAGGAGGGCCTGGGGACCGGGGAGCTGTTTTTT. Its translation: CAAQEGLGTGELFF.

The sample holds one count of this clone. The rearrangement joins TRBV4-3 to TRBJ2-7; 7 bases are shared with TRBD1. CDR1 is LGHNA and CDR2 is YSLEER in the germline V gene. This CDR3 has 15 residues. The trim removed 0 bases at V and 0 bases at J, leaving 2 bases unmatched. In DNA, the CDR3 is TGCGCCAGCAGCCAAGATGGGACAGTCTCCTACGAGCAGTACTTC. Translating it yields CASSQDGTVSYEQYF.

This clone was seen only once. The chain has TRBV29-1 and TRBJ2-7; TRBD1 aligns across 7 bases. The trim removed 5 bases at V and 4 bases at J, leaving 5 bases unmatched. CDR3 length: 12 amino acids. CDR1 and CDR2 (germline): SQVTM, ANQGSEA. CDR3 region: CSVLGTVYEQYF. The CDR3 DNA is TGCAGCGTTCTAGGGACAGTATACGAGCAGTACTTC.

This clone is a singleton in its sample. The chain combines TRBV5-1 with TRBJ2-3, with TRBD1 identical over 8 bases. The J segment lost 5 bases and the V segment lost 0 bases, leaving 5 bases of the junction unmatched. Germline V gene lookup returns CDR1 SGHRS and CDR2 YFSETQ. The CDR3 runs to 15 residues. CDR3 DNA sequence: TGCGCCAGCAGCTTGGCGACAGGGGTGCAAGATACGCAGTATTTT. Its protein product is CASSLATGVQDTQYF.